This T cell receptor beta chain was obtained from a study of early T cells in non-severe SARS-CoV-2 infection. This clonotype occurred many times. TCRdb analysed the 5' RACE reads with MiXCR anew, one entry per CDR3 protein. This table holds roughly 51,000 distinct CDR3 sequences, about 9.9% found once. The CDR3 is 14 amino acids. Germline V gives CDR1 SGHVS, CDR2 FQNEAQ. The V gene lost 0 bases and the J gene lost 8 bases, with 13 bases spanning the gap. The chain has TRBV7-8 and TRBJ1-1; D remains unclear. The receptor was derived from an adult who was a healthcare worker with PCR-confirmed SARS-CoV-2 infection or an uninfected control (not recorded which). Material for sequencing was whole blood. CDR3 sequence (DNA): TGTGCCAGCAGCTTAGCGCGTACCCCGGCGGAAGCTTTCTTT. This gives the protein CASSLARTPAEAFF.